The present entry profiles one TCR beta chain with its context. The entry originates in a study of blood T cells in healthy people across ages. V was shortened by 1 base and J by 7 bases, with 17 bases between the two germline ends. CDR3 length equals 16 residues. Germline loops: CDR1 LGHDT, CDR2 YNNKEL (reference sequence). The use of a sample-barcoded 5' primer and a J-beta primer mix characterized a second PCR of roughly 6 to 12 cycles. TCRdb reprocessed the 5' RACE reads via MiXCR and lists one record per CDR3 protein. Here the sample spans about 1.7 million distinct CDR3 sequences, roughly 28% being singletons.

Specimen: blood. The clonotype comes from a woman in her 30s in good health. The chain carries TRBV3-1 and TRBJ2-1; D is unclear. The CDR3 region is CASSQAQSGYLNEQFF. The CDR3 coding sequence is TGTGCCAGCAGCCAAGCGCAATCCGGGTACCTTAATGAGCAGTTCTTC.